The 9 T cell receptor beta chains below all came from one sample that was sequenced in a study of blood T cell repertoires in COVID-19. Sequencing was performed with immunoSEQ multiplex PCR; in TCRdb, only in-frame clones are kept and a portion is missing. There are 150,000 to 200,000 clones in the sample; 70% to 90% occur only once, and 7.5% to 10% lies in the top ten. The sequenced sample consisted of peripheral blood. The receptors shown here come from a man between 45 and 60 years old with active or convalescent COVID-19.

The CDR3 bases are TGTGCCAGCACACAGGGTTCCCCCGAAGAGACCCAGTACTTC. It translates to CASTQGSPEETQYF. V gene TRBV7-9 combines with J gene TRBJ2-5; tentative D call: TRBD1 (6 bases). Trimming stripped 7 bases from V and 3 bases from J, with 15 bases between. This CDR3 contains 14 residues. Looked up from germline, CDR1 is SEHNR and CDR2 is FQNEAQ (reference sequence).

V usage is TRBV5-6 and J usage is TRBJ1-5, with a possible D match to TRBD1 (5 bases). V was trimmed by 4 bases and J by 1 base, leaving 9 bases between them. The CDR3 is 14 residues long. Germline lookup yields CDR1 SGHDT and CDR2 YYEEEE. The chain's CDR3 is CASSAGRSNQPQHF. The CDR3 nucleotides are TGTGCCAGCAGCGCGGGACGGAGCAATCAGCCCCAGCATTTT.

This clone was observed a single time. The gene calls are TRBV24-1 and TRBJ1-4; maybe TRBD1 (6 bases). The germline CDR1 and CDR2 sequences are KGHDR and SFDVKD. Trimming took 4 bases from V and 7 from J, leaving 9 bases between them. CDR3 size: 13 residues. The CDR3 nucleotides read TGTGCCACCAGTGAGGGGGCGCGTGAAAAACTGTTTTTT. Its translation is CATSEGAREKLFF.

In nucleotides, the CDR3 is TGTGCCAGCAGCCAACTGGGCCCCTATGGCTACACCTTC. It codes for CASSQLGPYGYTF. This rearrangement joins TRBV3-1 (or the pseudogene TRBV3-2) to TRBJ1-2; D unclear. Per the germline V gene, CDR1 is LGHDT and CDR2 is YNNKEL (reference sequence). CDR3 size: 13 residues. Trimming cost V 2 bases and J 4 bases, with 8 bases left between them.

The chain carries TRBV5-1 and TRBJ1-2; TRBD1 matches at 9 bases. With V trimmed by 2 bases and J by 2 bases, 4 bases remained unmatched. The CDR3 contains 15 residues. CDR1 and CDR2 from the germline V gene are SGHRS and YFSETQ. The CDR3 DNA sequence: TGCGCCAGCAGCTTATACGACAGGGGGAACTATGGCTACACCTTC. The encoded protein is CASSLYDRGNYGYTF.

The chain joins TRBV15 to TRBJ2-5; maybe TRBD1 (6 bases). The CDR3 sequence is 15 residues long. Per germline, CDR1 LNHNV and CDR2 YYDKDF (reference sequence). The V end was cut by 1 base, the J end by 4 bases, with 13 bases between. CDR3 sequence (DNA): TGTGCCACCAGCAGAGCATCAGGGGTAGGAGAGACCCAGTACTTC. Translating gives CATSRASGVGETQYF.

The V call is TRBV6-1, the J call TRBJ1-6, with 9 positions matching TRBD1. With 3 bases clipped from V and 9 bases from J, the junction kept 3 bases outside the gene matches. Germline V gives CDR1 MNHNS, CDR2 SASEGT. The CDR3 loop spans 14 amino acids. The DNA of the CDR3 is TGTGCCAGCAGTGAGGGGGACAGGGTTTCACCCCTCCACTTT. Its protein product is CASSEGDRVSPLHF.

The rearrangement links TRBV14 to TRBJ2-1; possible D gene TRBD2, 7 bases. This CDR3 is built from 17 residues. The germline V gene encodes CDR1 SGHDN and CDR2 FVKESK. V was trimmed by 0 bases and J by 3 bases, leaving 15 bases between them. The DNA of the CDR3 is TGTGCCAGCAGCCAAGATGTCAATAGGGGGGGCTACAATGAGCAGTTCTTC. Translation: CASSQDVNRGGYNEQFF.

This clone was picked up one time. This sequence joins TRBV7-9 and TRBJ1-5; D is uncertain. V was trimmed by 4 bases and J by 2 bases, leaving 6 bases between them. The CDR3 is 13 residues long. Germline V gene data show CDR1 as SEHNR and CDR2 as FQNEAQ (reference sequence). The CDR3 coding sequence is TGTGCCAGCAGCTCAGAAGGCAATCAGCCCCAGCATTTT. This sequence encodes CASSSEGNQPQHF.